The 6 T cell receptor beta chains below were found in one sample sequenced in a study of control samples from healthy donors and cancer patients. The data were produced by immunoSEQ multiplex PCR, yet TCRdb's version contains in-frame clones alone and is incomplete. Of fewer than 300,000 clones in the sample, more than 65% were seen once. The sequenced sample was PBMCs. These receptor sequences come from a woman aged 55-70 years with lung cancer.

Regarding this clone: In the same sample, other DNA sequences code for this CDR3. This rearrangement joins TRBV11-2 to TRBJ2-7, with D unresolved. This CDR3 spans 12 amino acids. The V gene's germline CDR1 is SGHAT and CDR2 FQNNGV. V lost 1 base to trimming and J lost 2 bases, with 3 bases between them. The CDR3: CASSLGAYEQYF. The CDR3, as DNA: TGTGCCAGCAGCTTAGGAGCCTACGAGCAGTACTTC.

The chain recombines TRBV3-1 (or the pseudogene TRBV3-2) with TRBJ2-3, with TRBD2 identical over 8 bases. The CDR3 has 17 residues. After removal of 6 bases from V and 4 bases from J, the junction contained 15 bases not matched to a gene. In germline, CDR1 is LGHDT, CDR2 YNNKEL (reference sequence). CDR3 nucleotide sequence: TGTGCCAGCAGTCGTGACATAAGCGGGGGTGTCGCAGATACGCAGTATTTT. The encoded protein is CASSRDISGGVADTQYF.

For the CDR3, the DNA is TGTGCCAGCAGCTTAACGGGCATAGCCAAAAACATTCAGTACTTC. The encoded protein is CASSLTGIAKNIQYF. The rearrangement links TRBV7-3 to TRBJ2-4; D gene uncertain. Germline assignment: CDR1 SGHTA and CDR2 FQGTGA. This CDR3 spans 15 amino acids. Trimming took off 0 bases at V and 0 bases at J, with 6 bases between the two ends.

V is TRBV7-2 and J is TRBJ2-1; 12 bases fit TRBD2. Germline V gene data show CDR1 as SGHTA and CDR2 as FQGNSA. Unmatched junction bases numbered 7, after V lost 1 base and J lost 12 bases. The CDR3 totals 15 residues. CDR3 sequence: CASSLEALAGGPQFF. The CDR3 DNA sequence: TGTGCCAGCAGCTTAGAGGCCCTAGCGGGGGGGCCGCAGTTCTTC.

V and J are TRBV6-2 or TRBV6-3 and TRBJ1-1, with TRBD1 matching over 8 bases. After removal of 4 bases from V and 1 base from J, the junction contained 11 bases not matched to a gene. The CDR3 spans 17 residues. CDR1 MNHEY and CDR2 SVGEGT come from the germline V gene. The CDR3 DNA is TGTGCCAGCAGTTCCTCGTTTACAGGGACAGGGAACACTGAAGCTTTCTTT. Protein product: CASSSSFTGTGNTEAFF.

This clone was seen only a few times. This same CDR3 is encoded by further DNA sequences in the sample. This chain connects TRBV5-1 to TRBJ1-6; D remains ambiguous. The CDR3 spans 16 residues. The germline V and J ends were trimmed by 0 bases and 4 bases, with 11 bases remaining between them. CDR1 is SGHRS, CDR2 YFSETQ, per germline. The CDR3 is CASSLGETGYNSPLHF. Here the CDR3 DNA reads TGCGCCAGCAGCTTGGGAGAGACGGGATATAATTCACCCCTCCACTTT.